The clone carrying this TCR beta chain was seen a single time. Its antigen is as yet unknown. The record originates from a study of OX40 agonist ivuxolimab in advanced cancers. Study overall: Patients enrolled in dose escalation were diagnosed with hepatocellular carcinoma, melanoma, renal cell or head and neck cancer. Study results and limitations: There were also nonresponders showing low normalized T-cell clonal expansion.

Clones were sequenced by immunoSEQ multiplex PCR, and TCRdb holds only the in-frame ones, with some missing. The repertoire holds some 66,000 clones, with about 80% as singletons. Germline V CDR1 and CDR2: MNHEY, SVGAGI. The CDR3 has 15 amino acids. Trimming removed 2 bases from V and 1 base from J, with 10 bases in between. Specimen: CD4+ or CD8+ T cells sorted from blood, collected in a trial of the OX40 agonist ivuxolimab. This sequence originates from an adult with an advanced solid tumor such as melanoma, head and neck, liver or kidney cancer. This chain connects TRBV6-5 to TRBJ2-3; D is possibly TRBD2 (6 bases). CDR3 sequence (DNA): TGTGCCAGCAGTTACGACCCTAGCGGCACAGATACGCAGTATTTT. It is translated as CASSYDPSGTDTQYF.